The subject of this entry is one TCR beta chain. The antigen is not known. This record comes from a study of response to subunit inactivated influenza vaccine. Study observations and caveats: Authors suggested that a seasonal influenza vaccination recruits few new T cells each time.

TCRdb fed the RT-PCR reads into MiXCR, producing one record per CDR3 protein. The table has approximately 680,000 distinct CDR3 sequences, 15% to 19% seen once. This CDR3 has 15 residues. Germline trimming cut 4 bases from V and 3 bases from J; bases unmatched to any gene: 5. Germline V lookup: CDR1 SGHTA, CDR2 FQGNSA. The rearrangement links TRBV7-2 to TRBJ2-7; 11 bases align to TRBD2. This material consisted of PBMCs from blood, taken approximately 13 days after vaccination. This TCR came from a man aged 50 or older who received an inactivated influenza vaccine. The CDR3 sequence: CASSSGLAGLYEQYF. CDR3 nucleotides: TGTGCCAGCAGCTCCGGACTAGCGGGCCTCTACGAGCAGTACTTC.